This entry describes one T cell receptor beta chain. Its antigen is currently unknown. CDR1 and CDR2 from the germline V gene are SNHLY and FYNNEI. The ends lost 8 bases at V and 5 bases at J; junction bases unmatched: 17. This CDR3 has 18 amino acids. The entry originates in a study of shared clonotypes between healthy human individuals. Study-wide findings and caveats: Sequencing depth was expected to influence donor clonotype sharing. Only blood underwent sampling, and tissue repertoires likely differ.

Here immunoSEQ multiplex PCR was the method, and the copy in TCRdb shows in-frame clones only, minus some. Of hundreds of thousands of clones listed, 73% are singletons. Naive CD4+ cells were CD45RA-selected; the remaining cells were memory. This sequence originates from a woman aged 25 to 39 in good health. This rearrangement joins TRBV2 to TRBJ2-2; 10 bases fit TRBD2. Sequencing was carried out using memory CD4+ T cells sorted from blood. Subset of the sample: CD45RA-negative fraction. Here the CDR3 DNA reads TGTGCCAGCGCCCCTGCGGCTAGCGGGAGCTTGGGAACCGGGGAGCTGTTTTTT. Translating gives CASAPAASGSLGTGELFF.